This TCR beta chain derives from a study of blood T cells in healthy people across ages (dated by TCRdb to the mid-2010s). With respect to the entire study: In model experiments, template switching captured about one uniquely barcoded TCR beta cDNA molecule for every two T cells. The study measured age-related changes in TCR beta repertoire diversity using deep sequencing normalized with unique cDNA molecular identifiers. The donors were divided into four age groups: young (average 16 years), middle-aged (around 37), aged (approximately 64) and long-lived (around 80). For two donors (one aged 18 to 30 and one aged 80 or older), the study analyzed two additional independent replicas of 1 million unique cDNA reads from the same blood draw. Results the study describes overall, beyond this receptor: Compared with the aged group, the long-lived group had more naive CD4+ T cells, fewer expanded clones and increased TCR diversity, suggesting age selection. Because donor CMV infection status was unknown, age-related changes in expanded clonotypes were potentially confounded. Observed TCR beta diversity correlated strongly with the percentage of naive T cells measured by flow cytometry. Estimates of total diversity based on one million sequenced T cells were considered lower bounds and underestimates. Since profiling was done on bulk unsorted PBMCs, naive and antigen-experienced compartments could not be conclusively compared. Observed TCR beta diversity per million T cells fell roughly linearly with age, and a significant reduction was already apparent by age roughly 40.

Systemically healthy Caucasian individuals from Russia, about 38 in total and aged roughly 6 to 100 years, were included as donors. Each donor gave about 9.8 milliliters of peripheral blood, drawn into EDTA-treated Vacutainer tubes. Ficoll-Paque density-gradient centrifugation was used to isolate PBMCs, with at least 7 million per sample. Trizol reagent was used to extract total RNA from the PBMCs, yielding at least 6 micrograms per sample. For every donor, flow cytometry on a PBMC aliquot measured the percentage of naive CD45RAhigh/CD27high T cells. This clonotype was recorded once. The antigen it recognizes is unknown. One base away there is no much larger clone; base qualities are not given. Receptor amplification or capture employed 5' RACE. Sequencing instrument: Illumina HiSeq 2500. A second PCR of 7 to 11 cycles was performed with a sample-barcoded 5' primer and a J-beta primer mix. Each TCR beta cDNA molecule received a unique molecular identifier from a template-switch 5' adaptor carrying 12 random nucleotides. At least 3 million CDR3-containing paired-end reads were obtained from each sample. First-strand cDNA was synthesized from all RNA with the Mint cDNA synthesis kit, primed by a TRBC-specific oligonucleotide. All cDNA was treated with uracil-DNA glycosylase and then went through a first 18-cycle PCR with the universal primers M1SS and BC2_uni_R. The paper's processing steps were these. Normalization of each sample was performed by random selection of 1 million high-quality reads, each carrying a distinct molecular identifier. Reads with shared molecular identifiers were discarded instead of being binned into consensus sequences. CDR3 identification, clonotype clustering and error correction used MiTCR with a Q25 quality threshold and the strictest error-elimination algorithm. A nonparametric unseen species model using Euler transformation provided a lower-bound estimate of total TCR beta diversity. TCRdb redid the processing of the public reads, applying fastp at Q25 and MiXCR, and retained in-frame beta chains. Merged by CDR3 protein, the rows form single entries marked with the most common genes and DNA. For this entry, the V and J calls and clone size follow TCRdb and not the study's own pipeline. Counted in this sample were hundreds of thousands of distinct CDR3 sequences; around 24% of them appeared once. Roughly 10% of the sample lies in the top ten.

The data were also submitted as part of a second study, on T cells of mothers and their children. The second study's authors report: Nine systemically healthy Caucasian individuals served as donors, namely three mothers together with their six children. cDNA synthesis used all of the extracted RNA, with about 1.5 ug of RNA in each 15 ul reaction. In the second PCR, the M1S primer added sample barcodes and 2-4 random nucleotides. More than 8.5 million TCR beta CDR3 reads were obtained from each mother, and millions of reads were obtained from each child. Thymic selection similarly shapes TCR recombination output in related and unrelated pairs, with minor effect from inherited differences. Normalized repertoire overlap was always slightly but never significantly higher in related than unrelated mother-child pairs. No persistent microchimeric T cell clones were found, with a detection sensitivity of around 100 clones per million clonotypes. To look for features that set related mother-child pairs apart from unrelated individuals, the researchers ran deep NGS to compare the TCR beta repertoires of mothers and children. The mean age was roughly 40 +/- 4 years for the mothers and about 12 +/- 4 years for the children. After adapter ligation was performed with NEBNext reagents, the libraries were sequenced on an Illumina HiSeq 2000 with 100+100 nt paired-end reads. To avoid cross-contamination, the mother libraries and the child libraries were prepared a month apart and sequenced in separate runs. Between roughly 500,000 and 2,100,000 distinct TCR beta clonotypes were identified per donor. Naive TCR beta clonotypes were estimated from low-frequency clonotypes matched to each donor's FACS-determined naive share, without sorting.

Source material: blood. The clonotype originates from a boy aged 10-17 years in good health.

The DNA is as follows: TGTGCCAGCAGCCCTACGTGGAGTGAGGAAGTGAACACTGAAGCTTTCTTT. This sequence encodes CASSPTWSEEVNTEAFF. The sequence links TRBV7-2 to TRBJ1-1, with the D gene not confidently named. From the germline V gene, CDR1 is SGHTA and CDR2 is FQGNSA. The CDR3 goes from the cysteine to the phenylalanine over 17 residues. The sequence is cut down to CDR3 DNA, 51 bases in frame from base 1. A distance of 19 bases separates the germline ends of V and J, which lose 5 bases and 0 bases respectively.